This T cell receptor (beta chain) is drawn from a study of blood T cell repertoires in COVID-19. Whole-study context: From T cells, B-cell-depleted T cells, or PBMCs came the material, which was cDNA or gDNA.

V lost 3 bases, J lost 0 bases, and 9 bases lay in between. The length of the CDR3 is 15 residues. The germline V gene has CDR1 MNHNS and CDR2 SASEGT. Authors' data handling: The authors estimated nucleated cell counts from reference gene primer amplification. Sequencing was performed with immunoSEQ multiplex PCR; in TCRdb, only in-frame clones are kept and a portion is missing. That table supplies the V and J calls and clone size; D and trimming were determined from the DNA. Among fewer than 70,000 clones listed, 80% to 90% were seen once. Sequenced input: peripheral blood. The V gene is TRBV6-1, the J gene TRBJ2-1, with D possibly matching TRBD2 (6 bases). The receptor was derived from a man between 45 and 60 years old with acute or convalescent COVID-19. CDR3 sequence: CASSDLGGSYNEQFF. In DNA, the CDR3 is TGTGCCAGCAGTGATTTGGGGGGCTCCTACAATGAGCAGTTCTTC.